This is a list of T cell receptor beta chains from one sample in a study of early T cells in non-severe SARS-CoV-2 infection. TCRdb re-called the 5' RACE reads with MiXCR, one entry per CDR3 protein. The sample yields about 48,000 distinct CDR3 sequences, 7.7% seen once. The sequenced sample was whole blood. These receptors were obtained from an adult who was a healthcare worker with PCR-confirmed SARS-CoV-2 infection or an uninfected control (not recorded which). The CDR3 runs from the conserved cysteine through the conserved F or W. D genes are given only for firm matches. Clone size is stated in some rows and not others, as once, few, many or a class when expanded.

abundance	d_gene	v_gene	j_gene	CDR3aa	CDR3nt
few	NA	TRBV27	TRBJ1-1	CASSSRGRDTEAFF	TGTGCCAGCAGTTCACGGGGGAGGGACACTGAAGCTTTCTTT
few	NA	TRBV14	TRBJ2-1	CASSQLGDYEQFF	TGTGCCAGCAGCCAACTGGGGGACTATGAGCAGTTCTTC
NA	NA	TRBV2	TRBJ2-7	CASSEALGNEQYF	TGTGCCAGCAGTGAAGCCCTGGGGAACGAGCAGTACTTC
many	TRBD1	TRBV12-3/TRBV12-4	TRBJ1-1	CANSLGQGNTEAFF	TGTGCCAACAGTTTAGGACAGGGCAACACTGAAGCTTTCTTT
few	NA	TRBV28	TRBJ2-7	CASSGRQLSYEQYF	TGTGCCAGCAGTGGCCGACAGTTATCCTACGAGCAGTACTTC
few	NA	TRBV30	TRBJ1-6	CAWSVEGYSPLHF	TGTGCCTGGAGTGTAGAAGGATACTCACCCCTCCACTTT
many	TRBD2	TRBV28	TRBJ2-3	CASSPRLAGGYTQYF	TGTGCCAGCAGTCCCCGACTAGCGGGGGGGTATACGCAGTATTTT
many	NA	TRBV12-3/TRBV12-4	TRBJ2-3	CASRNRPGGTDTQYF	TGTGCCAGCAGAAACCGCCCAGGGGGCACAGATACGCAGTATTTT
many	TRBD1	TRBV13	TRBJ2-1	CASSLGTGDWNEQFF	TGTGCCAGCAGCCTGGGGACAGGGGATTGGAATGAGCAGTTCTTC
NA	NA	TRBV5-1	TRBJ2-7	CASSAGAYEQYF	TGCGCCAGCAGTGCAGGGGCCTACGAGCAGTACTTC